The 21 T cell receptor beta chains below were found in one sample sequenced in a study of CD8 T cells in ankylosing spondylitis. TCRdb reanalysed the 5' RACE reads using MiXCR and keeps one entry per CDR3 protein. The sample shows around 250,000 distinct CDR3 sequences, about 10% of them seen only once. Specimen: blood, either unsorted or a sorted T cell fraction (not recorded which). These receptors originate from a male donor with ankylosing spondylitis or in good health (not recorded which).

This clonotype occurred many times. The chain has TRBV3-1 and TRBJ2-2; D is perhaps TRBD1 (5 bases). V was clipped by 9 bases and J by 5 bases, with 13 bases between them. Germline CDR1 and CDR2: LGHDT and YNNKEL (reference sequence). This CDR3 is 13 amino acids long. The DNA of the CDR3 is TGTGCCAGTAGCAGGGAATCTACCGGGGAGCTGTTTTTT. Protein sequence: CASSRESTGELFF.

This clonotype showed up many times. The rearrangement joins TRBV20-1 to TRBJ2-1; 7 bases align to TRBD2. From germline, CDR1 is DFQATT and CDR2 SNEGSKA (reference sequence). The CDR3 contains 14 residues. J gave up 7 bases and V 0 bases, and 6 bases lay outside the gene matches. CDR3 DNA: TGCAGTGCTAGAGATGGGCGGGAGCAGAATGAGCAGTTCTTC. The encoded protein is CSARDGREQNEQFF.

Ten or more counts support this clonotype. The rearrangement joins TRBV12-3 or TRBV12-4 to TRBJ1-1; D gene uncertain. This CDR3 region has 14 residues. With 4 bases removed from V and 6 bases from J, the gap between germline ends came to 15 bases. CDR3: CASSSNRATPEAFF. The CDR3 nucleotides read TGTGCCAGCAGTTCCAATCGGGCTACCCCTGAAGCTTTCTTT.

This clonotype occurred many times. The rearrangement links TRBV12-3 or TRBV12-4 to TRBJ2-1; 10 bases map to TRBD2. The junction had 11 bases not matched to a gene; V was cut back by 3 bases and J by 0 bases. This CDR3 comprises 19 residues. The CDR3 loop is CASSLSRLAGESSYNEQFF. The CDR3 bases are TGTGCCAGCAGTTTGTCTCGACTAGCGGGTGAAAGCTCCTACAATGAGCAGTTCTTC.

There are many counts of this clonotype. The chain uses TRBV20-1 and TRBJ1-1; D is unclear. Trimming removed 0 bases from V and 1 base from J, with 15 bases in between. Germline V gene sequence: CDR1 DFQATT, CDR2 SNEGSKA (reference sequence). The CDR3 consists of 16 residues. As DNA, the CDR3 is TGCAGTGCTAGAGAATCTATGTCGGCGGCGAACACTGAAGCTTTCTTT. Its protein is CSARESMSAANTEAFF.

The chain couples TRBV11-3 to TRBJ1-5; a possible D gene is TRBD1 (6 bases). V was shortened by 8 bases and J by 10 bases, with 21 bases between the two germline ends. The CDR3 consists of 14 residues. The V gene's germline CDR1 is SGHNT and CDR2 YENEEA. This chain's CDR3 is CASSRAGVSSPQHF. The CDR3 region has the DNA TGTGCCAGCTCCCGAGCAGGGGTATCTTCCCCCCAGCATTTT.

In this sample, this clonotype turned up many times. The gene calls are TRBV5-1 and TRBJ1-2; 7 nucleotides align to TRBD1. Losses at the gene ends were 4 bases for V and 11 bases for J; bases not matched to a gene: 8. CDR1 and CDR2 (germline): SGHRS, YFSETQ. The CDR3 is 12 residues long. In DNA, the CDR3 is TGCGCCAGCAGCACAGGACAGGAAAAGTACACCTTC. Its translation: CASSTGQEKYTF. The variable domain in full, completed from reference TRBV5-1 and TRBJ1-2, reads KAGVTQTPRYLIKTRGQQVTLSCSPISGHRSVSWYQQTPGQGLQFLFEYFSETQRNKGNFPGRFSGRQFSNSRSEMNVSTLELGDSALYLCASSTGQEKYTFGSGTRLTVV.

About this clonotype itself: This could be a read error, since a much larger clone is one nucleotide away. The CDR3 nucleotides read TGCAGTGCTAGCAGGTTCGACACCGGGGCGCTGTTTTTT. Translating it yields CSASRFDTGALFF. The rearrangement joins TRBV20-1 to TRBJ2-2; D may match TRBD1 or TRBD2 (5 bases each). Germline values: CDR1 DFQATT, CDR2 SNEGSKA (reference sequence). The CDR3 runs 13 residues.

This clonotype has just a few counts. The J gene is TRBJ2-3, the V gene TRBV25-1, with TRBD2 matching over 14 bases. Unmatched junction bases numbered 13, after V lost 8 bases and J lost 0 bases. The CDR3 consists of 19 residues. CDR1 is MGHDK, CDR2 SYGVNS, per germline. The CDR3: CASSLTPGLAGGSTDTQYF. CDR3 DNA: TGTGCCAGCTCCCTCACCCCCGGACTAGCGGGGGGAAGCACAGATACGCAGTATTTT.

The table lists this clonotype with many counts. This rearrangement joins TRBV7-3 to TRBJ2-2; D gene uncertain. Between the trimmed V and J ends, which lost 2 bases and 7 bases, there was a span of 11 bases. Germline CDR1 reads SGHTA; CDR2 reads FQGTGA. This CDR3 region has 14 residues. CDR3: CASSLERLSGELFF. CDR3 DNA sequence: TGTGCCAGCAGCTTAGAGAGATTGAGCGGGGAGCTGTTTTTT.

This clonotype was seen a few times. V gene TRBV7-6 combines with J gene TRBJ2-5, with 10 bases lining up with TRBD2. The germline V gene has CDR1 SGHVS and CDR2 FNYEAQ. The CDR3 is 16 residues long. The trim removed 5 bases at V and 5 bases at J, leaving 11 bases unmatched. Here the CDR3 reads CASSPPSGGREETQYF. CDR3 bases: TGTGCCAGCAGCCCGCCTAGCGGGGGTCGGGAGGAGACCCAGTACTTC.

This clonotype was counted only a few times. The genes are TRBV5-1 and TRBJ2-3, with a weak D call TRBD2 (6 bases). CDR1 and CDR2 (germline): SGHRS, YFSETQ. The CDR3 is 14 residues long. V was cut by 2 bases and J by 4 bases, with 11 bases left in between. The CDR3 here is CASSFVGEADTQYF. CDR3 bases: TGCGCCAGCAGCTTTGTAGGGGAGGCAGATACGCAGTATTTT.

This clonotype was seen at least ten times. V is TRBV20-1 and J is TRBJ2-7, with 11 bases lining up with TRBD2. CDR1 DFQATT and CDR2 SNEGSKA come from the germline V gene (reference sequence). The junction had 8 bases not matched to a gene; V was cut back by 7 bases and J by 0 bases. The CDR3 sequence is 15 residues long. The CDR3 sequence: CSVGGLAGFSYEQYF. CDR3 DNA: TGCAGTGTCGGAGGACTAGCGGGTTTCTCCTACGAGCAGTACTTC.

V and J are TRBV24-1 and TRBJ2-2; no clear D. Trimming took off 2 bases at V and 0 bases at J, with 9 bases between the two ends. The CDR3 has 16 amino acids. The germline gives CDR1 KGHDR, CDR2 SFDVKD. The chain's CDR3 is CATSDWPETNTGELFF. CDR3 bases: TGTGCCACCAGTGATTGGCCGGAGACGAACACCGGGGAGCTGTTTTTT.

This chain connects TRBV7-3 to TRBJ1-1; no reliable D call. Germline CDR1 SGHTA, CDR2 FQGTGA. V was pared by 5 bases and J by 11 bases, with 18 bases between. The CDR3 totals 13 residues. The CDR3 loop is CASSLTPGLGAFF. In DNA, the CDR3 is TGTGCCAGCAGCCTCACCCCGGGATTGGGGGCTTTCTTT.

This clonotype has at least ten counts. The V call is TRBV14, the J call TRBJ2-7; no definite D call. This CDR3 has 16 residues. V was shortened by 0 bases and J by 3 bases, with 15 bases between the two germline ends. Per germline, CDR1 SGHDN and CDR2 FVKESK. CDR3 coding DNA: TGTGCCAGCAGCCAAGATGAGGAGATTCCGTTCTACGAGCAGTACTTC. Protein: CASSQDEEIPFYEQYF.

With regard to this clonotype: Given a much more abundant clone one base away, this may be a read error. The chain recombines TRBV15 with TRBJ2-3; tentative D call: TRBD1 (6 bases). From germline, CDR1 is LNHNV and CDR2 YYDKDF (reference sequence). The CDR3 runs to 15 residues. Trimming removed 0 bases at V and 4 bases at J, with 11 bases between. DNA for the CDR3: TGTGCCACCAGCAGAGAGGGGGCCGCCGCAGATACGCAGTATTTT. Protein product: CATSREGAAADTQYF.

This clonotype was seen more than once but under ten times. This chain links TRBV6-1 with TRBJ2-3, with 9 bases that match TRBD2. CDR1 is MNHNS and CDR2 is SASEGT in the germline V gene. V lost 6 bases to trimming and J lost 11 bases; unmatched junction nucleotides: 6. This CDR3 has 12 amino acids. CDR3 sequence: CASSAGGPGQYF. The DNA for the CDR3 is TGTGCCAGCAGCGCGGGAGGGCCTGGGCAGTATTTT.

Only a few counts were recorded for this clonotype. This chain joins TRBV3-1 and TRBJ2-7, with 10 bases that match TRBD1. Losses at the gene ends were 4 bases for V and 3 bases for J; bases not matched to a gene: 6. Germline loops: CDR1 LGHDT, CDR2 YNNKEL (reference sequence). This CDR3 is 15 amino acids long. The chain's CDR3 is CASSRTGTGDYEQYF. CDR3 coding DNA: TGTGCCAGCAGCCGAACCGGGACAGGGGACTACGAGCAGTACTTC.

The table lists this clonotype with many counts. The chain links TRBV5-6 to TRBJ2-5, with D tentatively TRBD1 (5 bases). Germline V CDR1 and CDR2: SGHDT, YYEEEE. Trimming removed 7 bases at V and 5 bases at J, with 21 bases between. The CDR3 contains 15 residues. The CDR3 here is CASRPVPGMGETQYF. DNA for the CDR3: TGTGCCAGCCGCCCGGTTCCAGGGATGGGCGAGACCCAGTACTTC.

This clonotype showed up many times. The gene calls are TRBV24-1 and TRBJ2-3; D remains ambiguous. Germline lookup yields CDR1 KGHDR and CDR2 SFDVKD. The CDR3 has 13 amino acids. V lost 4 bases and J lost 0, with 4 bases in between. The CDR3 coding sequence is TGTGCCACCAGTGACCGTAGCACAGATACGCAGTATTTT. Translating it yields CATSDRSTDTQYF.